Listed below are T cell receptor beta chains from one sample, sequenced in a study of blood T cell repertoires in COVID-19. The assay was immunoSEQ multiplex PCR, and TCRdb's table has in-frame clones only and misses some. The repertoire includes around 250,000 clones, about 90% of them detected once, and 1% to 1.5% sits in the top ten. The sample taken for sequencing was PBMCs or T cells enriched from blood (not recorded which). All receptors come from a human donor in a cohort exposed to, infected with or recovered from COVID-19 (not recorded which). The donor label of this sample is uncertain. Each CDR3 is given with its conserved first and last residue. Fields, in order: CDR3 length, V gene, J gene, CDR3 protein.

15,TRBV27,TRBJ2-1,CASSLSGQGSREQFF
15,TRBV7-9,TRBJ1-2,CASSFGRGQGDGYTF
17,TRBV6-1,TRBJ2-7,CASSERERTSAANEQYF
13,TRBV6-2/TRBV6-3,TRBJ1-1,CASSQTESAEAFF
13,TRBV6-5,TRBJ1-6,CASSYRGPSPLHF
11,TRBV29-1,TRBJ2-2,CSVGDTGELFF
13,TRBV9,TRBJ1-2,CASSVEPRDLGAF
15,TRBV7-6,TRBJ1-1,CASSSRSGVGTEAFF
14,TRBV30,TRBJ1-1,CAWSGGTGVLGAFF
13,TRBV10-1,TRBJ1-1,CASRTGLNTEAFF
17,TRBV15,TRBJ1-6,CATSRVRGLGYNSPLHF
13,TRBV5-1,TRBJ1-2,CASSQQAHYGYTF
16,TRBV4-1,TRBJ2-7,CASSPRTSGGSYEQYF
13,TRBV19,TRBJ1-5,CASSAVSNQPQHF
14,TRBV24-1,TRBJ2-3,CATREAGGSGTQYF
14,TRBV4-1,TRBJ1-5,CASSHQQGDQPQHF
16,TRBV7-2,TRBJ1-4,CASSLGQGVFREKLFF
15,TRBV27,TRBJ1-1,CASSIPGVSNTEAFF
14,TRBV19,TRBJ1-4,CASSISGGREKLFF
14,TRBV10-3,TRBJ1-2,CAISDGTAEEGYTF
16,TRBV19,TRBJ2-3,CASSIPSGGLTDTQYF
14,TRBV27,TRBJ2-3,CASSPRGDTDTQYF
15,TRBV27,TRBJ1-5,CASSLSETGTQPQHF
11,TRBV25-1,TRBJ1-1,CATQGLWEAFF
17,TRBV5-1,TRBJ1-1,CASSLAAGVGFLAEAFF
17,TRBV7-3,TRBJ2-3,CASSLSGTRTSTDTQYF
14,TRBV9,TRBJ1-5,CASSFTGGDPPQHF
17,TRBV6-4,TRBJ2-4,CASSPLRAPIGKNIQYF
19,TRBV5-1,TRBJ2-3,CASLQGGGQATTSTDTQYF
14,TRBV7-9,TRBJ2-3,CASSPRGGADTQYF
16,TRBV13,TRBJ1-3,CASSFRANLSGNTIYF
14,TRBV5-1,TRBJ2-1,CASRLAGGHNEQFF
14,TRBV5-1,TRBJ2-1,CASSTGTGSNEQFF
12,TRBV5-4,TRBJ2-7,CASSWRGAEQYF
11,TRBV7-9,TRBJ1-1,CASSYGQEAFF
14,TRBV13,TRBJ1-3,CASSQRGTGNTIYF
15,TRBV6-5,TRBJ2-1,CASRSRQTPYNEQFF
14,TRBV6-2/TRBV6-3,TRBJ1-2,CASSPTGRVYGYTF
16,TRBV9,TRBJ2-7,CASSPEGSGKKYEQYF
14,TRBV27,TRBJ1-4,CASSLSRGGEKLFF
15,TRBV13,TRBJ2-1,CASSLGSGGFNEQFF
12,TRBV28,TRBJ1-1,CASRGAGREAFF
11,TRBV7-9,TRBJ2-3,CASSLGLVKYF
16,TRBV27,TRBJ2-6,CASSFGGRAGANVLTF
12,TRBV25-1,TRBJ1-2,CASSGDRGSYTF
15,TRBV19,TRBJ2-1,CASSILGGAENEQFF
15,TRBV19,TRBJ1-5,CASSLAGFGNQPQHF
13,TRBV12-3/TRBV12-4,TRBJ1-2,CASSSDNYYGYTF